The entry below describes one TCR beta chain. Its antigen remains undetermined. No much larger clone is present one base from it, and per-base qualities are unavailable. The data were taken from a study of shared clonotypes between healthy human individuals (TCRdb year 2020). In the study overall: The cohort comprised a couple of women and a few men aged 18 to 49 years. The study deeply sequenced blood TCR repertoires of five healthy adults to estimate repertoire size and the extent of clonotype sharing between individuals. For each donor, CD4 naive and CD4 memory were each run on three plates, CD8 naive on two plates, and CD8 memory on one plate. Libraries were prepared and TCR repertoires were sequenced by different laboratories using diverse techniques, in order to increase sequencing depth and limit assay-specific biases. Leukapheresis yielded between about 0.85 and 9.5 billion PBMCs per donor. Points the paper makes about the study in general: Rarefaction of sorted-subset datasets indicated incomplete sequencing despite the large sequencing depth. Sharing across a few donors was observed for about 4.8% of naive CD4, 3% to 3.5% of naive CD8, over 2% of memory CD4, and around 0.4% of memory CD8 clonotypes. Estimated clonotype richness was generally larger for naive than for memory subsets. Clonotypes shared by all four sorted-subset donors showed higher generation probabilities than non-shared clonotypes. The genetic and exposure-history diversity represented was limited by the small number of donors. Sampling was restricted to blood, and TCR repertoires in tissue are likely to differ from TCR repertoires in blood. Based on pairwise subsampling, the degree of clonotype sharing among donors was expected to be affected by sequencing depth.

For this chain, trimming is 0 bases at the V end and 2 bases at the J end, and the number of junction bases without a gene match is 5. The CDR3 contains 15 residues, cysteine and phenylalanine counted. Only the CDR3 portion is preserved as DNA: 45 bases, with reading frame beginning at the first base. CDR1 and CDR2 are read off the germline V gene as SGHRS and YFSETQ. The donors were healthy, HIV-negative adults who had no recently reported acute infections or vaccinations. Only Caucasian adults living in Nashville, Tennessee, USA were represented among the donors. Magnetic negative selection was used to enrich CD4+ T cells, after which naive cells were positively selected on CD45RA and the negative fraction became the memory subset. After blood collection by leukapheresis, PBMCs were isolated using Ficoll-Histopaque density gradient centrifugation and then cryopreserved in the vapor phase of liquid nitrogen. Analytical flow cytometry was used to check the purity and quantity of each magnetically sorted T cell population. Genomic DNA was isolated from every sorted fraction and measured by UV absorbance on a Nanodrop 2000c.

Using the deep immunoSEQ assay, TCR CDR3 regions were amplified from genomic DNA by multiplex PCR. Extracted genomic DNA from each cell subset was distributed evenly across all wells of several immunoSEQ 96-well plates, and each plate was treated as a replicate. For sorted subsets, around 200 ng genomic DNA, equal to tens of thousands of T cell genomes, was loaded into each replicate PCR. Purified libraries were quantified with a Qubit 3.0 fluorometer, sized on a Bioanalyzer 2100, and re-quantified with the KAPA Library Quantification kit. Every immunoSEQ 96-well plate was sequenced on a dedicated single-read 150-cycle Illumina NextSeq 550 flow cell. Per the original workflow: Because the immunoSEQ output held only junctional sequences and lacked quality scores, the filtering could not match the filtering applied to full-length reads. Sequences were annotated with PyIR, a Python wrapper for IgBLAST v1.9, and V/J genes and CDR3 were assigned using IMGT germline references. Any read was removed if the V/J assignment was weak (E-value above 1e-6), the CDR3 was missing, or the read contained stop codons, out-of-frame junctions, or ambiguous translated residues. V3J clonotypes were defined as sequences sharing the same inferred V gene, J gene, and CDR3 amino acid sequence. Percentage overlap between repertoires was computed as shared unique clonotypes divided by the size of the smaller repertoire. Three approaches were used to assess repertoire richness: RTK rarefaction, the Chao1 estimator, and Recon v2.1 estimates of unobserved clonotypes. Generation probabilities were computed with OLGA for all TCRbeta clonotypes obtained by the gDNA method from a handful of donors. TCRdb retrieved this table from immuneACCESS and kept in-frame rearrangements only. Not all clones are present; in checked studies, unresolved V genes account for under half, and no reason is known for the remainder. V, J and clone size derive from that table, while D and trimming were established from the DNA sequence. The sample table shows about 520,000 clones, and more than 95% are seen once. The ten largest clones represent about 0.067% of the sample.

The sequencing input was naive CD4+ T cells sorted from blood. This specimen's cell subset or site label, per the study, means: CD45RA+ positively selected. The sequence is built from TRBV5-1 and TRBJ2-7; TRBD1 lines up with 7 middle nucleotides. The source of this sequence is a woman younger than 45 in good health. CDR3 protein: CASSLVGDSAYEQYF. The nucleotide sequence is TGCGCCAGCAGCTTGGTTGGGGACAGTGCCTACGAGCAGTACTTC.